The 6 T cell receptor beta chains listed next were all sequenced from one sample in a study of blood T cell repertoires in COVID-19. Generated by immunoSEQ multiplex PCR, the TCRdb table keeps only in-frame clones and is missing some. The table has around 36,000 clones, about 83% seen once. Material: peripheral blood. These TCRs come from a man aged 45-65 years with acute or convalescent COVID-19.

CDR3 protein: CASSTGQGGGYGTEAFF. The CDR3, as DNA: TGTGCCAGTAGTACCGGACAGGGTGGGGGATATGGGACTGAAGCTTTCTTT. This rearrangement joins TRBV19 to TRBJ1-1; the match to TRBD1 covers 8 bases. V trimming: 4 bases; J trimming: 5 bases; junction bases outside the gene matches: 15. The CDR3 covers 17 residues. Germline V gives CDR1 LNHDA, CDR2 SQIVND (reference sequence). The full variable domain, rest sourced from reference TRBV19 and TRBJ1-1, is DGGITQSPKYLFRKEGQNVTLSCEQNLNHDAMYWYRQDPGQGLRLIYYSQIVNDFQKGDIAEGYSVSREKKESFPLTVTSAQKNPTAFYLCASSTGQGGGYGTEAFFGQGTRLTVV.

CDR3 coding DNA: TGTGCCAGTAGTATAATGACAGGGCGGAATTCACCCCTCCACTTT. Translation gives CASSIMTGRNSPLHF. The chain employs TRBV19 and TRBJ1-6, with TRBD1 matching over 7 bases. The V and J ends lost 2 bases and 7 bases, in that order; junction bases with no gene match: 5. There are 15 residues in the CDR3. Looked up from germline, CDR1 is LNHDA and CDR2 is SQIVND (reference sequence).

This chain connects TRBV2 to TRBJ2-3, with D perhaps TRBD1 (6 bases). The germline gives CDR1 SNHLY, CDR2 FYNNEI. This CDR3 is 13 amino acids long. As DNA, the CDR3 is TGTGCAAGCGTGGGGGCGCCGTGGGATACGCAGTATTTT. Amino acids: CASVGAPWDTQYF.

The chain couples TRBV13 to TRBJ1-5; D not resolved. Per the germline V gene, CDR1 is PRHDT and CDR2 is FYEKMQ (reference sequence). The CDR3 contains 14 residues. V dropped 0 bases and J dropped 3 bases, with 6 bases sitting between them. The CDR3 loop is CASSLGQYNQPQHF. CDR3 DNA: TGTGCCAGCAGCTTAGGACAGTACAATCAGCCCCAGCATTTT.

J is TRBJ2-1 and V is TRBV7-2, with TRBD1 as a possible D gene (6 bases). Germline V gene data show CDR1 as SGHTA and CDR2 as FQGNSA. V was clipped by 2 bases and J by 3 bases, with 11 bases between them. There are 15 residues in the CDR3. CDR3 sequence (DNA): TGTGCCAGCAGCTTATATGGGGGCAGCTACAATGAGCAGTTCTTC. Residues: CASSLYGGSYNEQFF. Combining the CDR3 with reference TRBV7-2 and TRBJ2-1 gives the whole variable domain GAGVSQSPSNKVTEKGKDVELRCDPISGHTALYWYRQSLGQGLEFLIYFQGNSAPDKSGLPSDRFSAERTGGSVSTLTIQRTQQEDSAVYLCASSLYGGSYNEQFFGPGTRLTVL.

This CDR3 reads CASSRDRGAYNEQFF. DNA of the CDR3: TGTGCCAGTAGCAGGGACAGGGGGGCCTACAATGAGCAGTTCTTC. The V gene is TRBV19, the J gene TRBJ2-1, with 11 bases lining up with TRBD1. Germline V gene data show CDR1 as LNHDA and CDR2 as SQIVND (reference sequence). V lost 6 bases and J lost 2; bases outside the gene matches: 3. CDR3 length: 15 residues.